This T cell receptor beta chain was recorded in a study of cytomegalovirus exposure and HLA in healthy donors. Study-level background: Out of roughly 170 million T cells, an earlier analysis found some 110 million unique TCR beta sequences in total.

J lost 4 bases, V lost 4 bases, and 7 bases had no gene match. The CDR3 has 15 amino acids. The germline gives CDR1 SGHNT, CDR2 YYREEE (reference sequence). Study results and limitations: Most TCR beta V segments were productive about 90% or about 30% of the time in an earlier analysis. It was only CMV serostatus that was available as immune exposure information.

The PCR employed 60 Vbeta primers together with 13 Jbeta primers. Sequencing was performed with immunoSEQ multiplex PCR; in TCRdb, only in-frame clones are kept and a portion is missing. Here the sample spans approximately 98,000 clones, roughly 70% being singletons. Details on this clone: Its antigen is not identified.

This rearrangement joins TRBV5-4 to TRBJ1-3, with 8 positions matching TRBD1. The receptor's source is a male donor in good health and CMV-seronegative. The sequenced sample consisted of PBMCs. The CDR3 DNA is TGTGCCAGCAGCCGCGGACAGGGTATCGGAAACACCATATATTTT. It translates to CASSRGQGIGNTIYF.